This T cell receptor (beta chain) was documented in a study of cytomegalovirus exposure and HLA in healthy donors. This table comes from immunoSEQ multiplex PCR, and its TCRdb copy is limited to in-frame clones, with some not included. The data hold under 80,000 clones, with roughly 95% observed a single time. Trimming cost V 0 bases and J 1 base, with 17 bases left between them. CDR1 SGHRS and CDR2 YFSETQ come from the germline V gene. The CDR3 runs 17 residues. The clonotype comes from a young woman in good health and CMV-seropositive. V is TRBV5-1 and J is TRBJ2-7, with D tentatively TRBD1 (6 bases). The sequenced sample was PBMCs. CDR3 DNA sequence: TGCGCCAGCAGCTTGGCCTTCGGGACACCCCAGTCCTACGAGCAGTACTTC. It encodes CASSLAFGTPQSYEQYF. Full variable domain (missing parts from reference TRBV5-1 and TRBJ2-7): KAGVTQTPRYLIKTRGQQVTLSCSPISGHRSVSWYQQTPGQGLQFLFEYFSETQRNKGNFPGRFSGRQFSNSRSEMNVSTLELGDSALYLCASSLAFGTPQSYEQYFGPGTRLTVT.